A selection of T cell receptor beta chains follows, all from one sample in a study of shared clonotypes between healthy human individuals. Data came from immunoSEQ multiplex PCR; TCRdb stores just in-frame clones and leaves some out. The sample has roughly 2,500,000 clones, over 85% seen once; the top ten hold roughly 0.36%. The sample consisted of naive CD4+ T cells from PBMCs. Receptors were obtained from a man aged 18 to 30 in good health. Some clones in this sample may be carry-over from other donors' samples. Each CDR3 is given without its conserved first and last residue.

V	J	length	CDR3
TRBV4-1	TRBJ2-7	14	ASSQDGVAGTYEQY
TRBV7-2	TRBJ1-4	12	ASSLVSSVGKLF
TRBV7-8	TRBJ2-5	15	ASSQLPSGRAWETQY
TRBV7-2	TRBJ2-2	12	ASSGIANTGELF
TRBV27	TRBJ2-2	14	ASNQAGGLGTGELF
TRBV15	TRBJ1-2	14	ATSRGALTQMVGYT
TRBV28	TRBJ2-7	12	ASRARFSSYEQY
TRBV2	TRBJ1-2	9	ASRRGYGYT
TRBV6-6	TRBJ2-2	14	ASSYSTGVNTGELF
TRBV27	TRBJ2-3	14	APYQGLSNDADTQY
TRBV7-3	TRBJ2-7	12	ASSLTAGTYEQY
TRBV27	TRBJ1-5	11	ASSFTSHQPQH
TRBV27	TRBJ2-7	10	ASRERDYEQY
TRBV7-8	TRBJ2-1	12	ASSRTLGYNEQF
TRBV7-3	TRBJ2-1	12	ASSLMRVSDEQF
TRBV18	TRBJ2-7	13	ASSPHRKASYEQY
TRBV15	TRBJ2-7	12	ATSEGTGSYEQY
TRBV19	TRBJ1-5	10	ASSSLSQPQH
TRBV30	TRBJ1-2	13	AWSVAGAGGYGYT
TRBV5-1	TRBJ2-5	13	ASSRGLADEETQY
TRBV7-2	TRBJ2-2	14	ASSLLQPANTGELF
TRBV27	TRBJ1-1	11	ASSYRRVAEAF
TRBV4-2	TRBJ2-7	12	ASSTRQLGDEQY
TRBV30	TRBJ2-1	13	AWSAGQVNYNEQF
TRBV27	TRBJ2-7	11	ASSRDRTYEQY
TRBV5-6	TRBJ1-6	12	ASSSVTTTSPLH
TRBV19	TRBJ1-2	9	ASGTVHGYT
TRBV27	TRBJ2-7	11	ASSWREGREQY
TRBV10-3	TRBJ2-3	15	AISDLSRLLGADTQY
TRBV7-9	TRBJ2-2	12	ASKAGSNTGELF
TRBV30	TRBJ1-6	11	AWTGIYNSPLH